This T cell receptor beta chain was found in a study of shared clonotypes between healthy human individuals. Points from the study as a whole: The represented genetic and exposure-history diversity was limited by the small number of donors.

Comment on this clone: Its antigen is currently unknown.

It was CD45RO-negative cells, positively selected for CCR7, that made up naive CD8 cells, with terminally differentiated effector memory CD45RA+ cells excluded. Healthy adults negative for HIV, lacking recent acute infections or vaccinations, served as donors. The method was immunoSEQ multiplex PCR; TCRdb's version includes in-frame clones alone and lacks a portion of them. The sample includes about 2 million clones, just under 95% of them seen just once. Trimming pared 4 bases from V and 1 base from J, leaving 13 bases between. This CDR3 spans 15 amino acids. In germline, CDR1 is MDHEN, CDR2 SYDVKM.

The chain carries TRBV28 and TRBJ1-1; D remains ambiguous. The sample comprised naive CD8+ T cells sorted from blood. The receptor's source is a man younger than 35 in good health. CDR3 residues: CASSSPGEGNTEAFF. In DNA form, the CDR3 reads TGTGCCAGCAGTTCCCCCGGGGAAGGGAACACTGAAGCTTTCTTT.